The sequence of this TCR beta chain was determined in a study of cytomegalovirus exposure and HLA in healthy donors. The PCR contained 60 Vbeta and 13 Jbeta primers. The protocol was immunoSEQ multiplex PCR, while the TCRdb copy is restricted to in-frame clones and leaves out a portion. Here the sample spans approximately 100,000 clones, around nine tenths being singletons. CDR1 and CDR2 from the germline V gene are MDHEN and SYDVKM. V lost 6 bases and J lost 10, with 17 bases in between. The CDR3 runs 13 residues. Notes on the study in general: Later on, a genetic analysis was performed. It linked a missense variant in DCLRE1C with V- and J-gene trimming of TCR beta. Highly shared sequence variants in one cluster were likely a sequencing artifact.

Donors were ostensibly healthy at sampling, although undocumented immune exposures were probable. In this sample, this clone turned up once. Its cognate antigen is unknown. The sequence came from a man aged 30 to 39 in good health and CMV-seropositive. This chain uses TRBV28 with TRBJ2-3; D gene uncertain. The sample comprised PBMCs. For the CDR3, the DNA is TGTGCCAGCAGCGATTTGGCGGCGAACGCGCAGTATTTT. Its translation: CASSDLAANAQYF.